These T cell receptor beta chains were read from a single sample in a study of CD4 T cells in relation to SARS-CoV-2 and coronaviruses. TCRdb keeps only in-frame clones here, not all; method: immunoSEQ multiplex PCR. In the table there are around 45,000 clones, about four fifths of which are singletons. For these receptors, no antigen is known. Specimen: naive CD4+ T cells from PBMCs, cultured in vitro. The receptors were sampled from an adult with COVID-19. CDR3s include the opening cysteine and the closing phenylalanine or tryptophan. D genes are given only for firm matches. Rows give clone size only sometimes, using once, few, many, or a class for an expanded clone.

J,V,D,length,size,DNA,CDR3
TRBJ2-5,TRBV2,TRBD1,14,once,TGTGCCAGCAGTGAAACAACAGGGGGAGAGACCCAGTACTTC,CASSETTGGETQYF
TRBJ2-7,TRBV10-1,TRBD1,14,few,TGCGCCAGCAGTCCCGGGACAGGGGGGTTCGAGCAGTACTTC,CASSPGTGGFEQYF
TRBJ2-2,TRBV30,.,14,.,TGTGCCTGGACAGGGAGACTTGTTAGCGGGGAGCTGTTTTTT,CAWTGRLVSGELFF
TRBJ1-3,TRBV28,.,16,.,TGTGCCAGCAGTCGTGCGGGGCTGAGCTCTGGAAACACCATATATTTT,CASSRAGLSSGNTIYF
TRBJ1-2,TRBV7-2,.,16,.,TGTGCCAGCAGCTCATACCGGGACTCAGCTAACTATGGCTACACCTTC,CASSSYRDSANYGYTF
TRBJ2-7,TRBV11-2,.,12,.,TGTGCCAGCAGCTCATACTCCTACGAGCAGTACTTC,CASSSYSYEQYF
TRBJ1-2,TRBV18,TRBD1,17,.,TGTGCCAGCTCACCATCGGGGACAGGGCCGGGGGTCCATGGCTACACCTTC,CASSPSGTGPGVHGYTF
TRBJ2-1,TRBV18,.,15,once,TGTGCCAGCTCCCGAATAGCGGACTCCTACAATGAGCAGTTCTTC,CASSRIADSYNEQFF
TRBJ2-7,TRBV19,.,16,.,TGTGCCAGTAGTAGCCTGGACAACCCGCTCTCCTACGAGCAGTACTTC,CASSSLDNPLSYEQYF
TRBJ2-2,TRBV27,TRBD2,17,.,TGTGCCAGCACCCAGAGGGTGTCTAGCGGGAGGATCGGGGAGCTGTTTTTT,CASTQRVSSGRIGELFF
TRBJ2-1,TRBV13,TRBD2,15,.,TGTGCCAGCAGCTCGACTAGCGGGAGGGCTAATGAGCAGTTCTTC,CASSSTSGRANEQFF
TRBJ2-3,TRBV19,.,17,.,TGTGCCAGTAGTCACACGGGGGTTCGCGCCAGCACAGATACGCAGTATTTT,CASSHTGVRASTDTQYF
TRBJ2-3,TRBV29-1,TRBD2,17,.,TGCAGCGTTGAAGATCGTACTAGCGGGAGGGGGACAGATACGCAGTATTTT,CSVEDRTSGRGTDTQYF
TRBJ1-2,TRBV7-9,.,16,once,TGTGCCAGCAGCTTAGTTTTGTCAGGGAGAGTCGATGGCTACACCTTC,CASSLVLSGRVDGYTF
TRBJ1-4,TRBV5-5,TRBD1,15,.,TGTGCCAGCAGCCCAGGGGACAGGCTAAATGAAAAACTGTTTTTT,CASSPGDRLNEKLFF
TRBJ2-7,TRBV11-2,.,15,.,TGTGCCAGCAGCAAAAGTCCAACAGGACTCTACGAGCAGTACTTC,CASSKSPTGLYEQYF
TRBJ1-2,TRBV7-9,.,15,.,TGTGCCAGCAGCTTAGGGAGAACGGCGACGGCGGGCTACACCTTC,CASSLGRTATAGYTF
TRBJ2-1,TRBV18,TRBD2,16,.,TGTGCCAGCTCACCTAGCGGTAGCGGGAGACTGTATGAGCAGTTCTTC,CASSPSGSGRLYEQFF
TRBJ2-5,TRBV10-2,TRBD2,16,.,TGCGCCAGCAGTGAGTTGTCACTAGCGGAACAAGAGACCCAGTACTTC,CASSELSLAEQETQYF
TRBJ2-3,TRBV9,.,15,.,TGTGCCAGCAGCGTAGACAGCTCACAAACAGATACGCAGTATTTT,CASSVDSSQTDTQYF
TRBJ1-3,TRBV5-4,.,12,.,TGTGCCAGCAGCTTGGACGGAAACACCATATATTTT,CASSLDGNTIYF
TRBJ2-3,TRBV20-1,TRBD2,14,.,TGCAGTGCTAGTACCGGGACTAGCGGAAATACGCAGTATTTT,CSASTGTSGNTQYF